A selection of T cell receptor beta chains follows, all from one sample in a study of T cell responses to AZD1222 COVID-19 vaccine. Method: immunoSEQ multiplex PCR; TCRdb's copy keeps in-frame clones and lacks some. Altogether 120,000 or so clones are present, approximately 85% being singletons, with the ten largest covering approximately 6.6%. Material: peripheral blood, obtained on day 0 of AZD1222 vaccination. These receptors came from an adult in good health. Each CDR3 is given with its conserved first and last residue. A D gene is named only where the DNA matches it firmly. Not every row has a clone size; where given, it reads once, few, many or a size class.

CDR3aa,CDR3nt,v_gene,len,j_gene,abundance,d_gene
CASSLASGTSGINEQFF,TGTGCCAGCAGCCTTGCTTCCGGGACTAGCGGTATCAATGAGCAGTTCTTC,TRBV7-9,17,TRBJ2-1,NA,TRBD2
CASSLGGGSVEHNSPLHF,TGTGCCAGCAGCTTAGGAGGTGGTTCGGTGGAGCATAATTCACCCCTCCACTTT,TRBV11-2,18,TRBJ1-6,NA,NA
CASSLEKVYGYTF,TGTGCCAGCAGCTTGGAAAAGGTCTATGGCTACACCTTC,TRBV5-8,13,TRBJ1-2,NA,NA
CASNPRDRPYEQYF,TGTGCCAGCAACCCTCGGGACCGTCCCTACGAGCAGTACTTC,TRBV5-6,14,TRBJ2-7,NA,NA
CASSQGGSYSGNTIYF,TGTGCCAGCAGCCAAGGGGGATCTTACTCTGGAAACACCATATATTTT,TRBV14,16,TRBJ1-3,NA,NA
CASTLSGDGYTF,TGTGCCAGCACCCTTTCAGGGGACGGCTACACCTTC,TRBV6-5,12,TRBJ1-2,NA,NA
CASSYQLNTGELFF,TGTGCCAGCAGCTATCAGCTGAACACCGGGGAGCTGTTTTTT,TRBV7-6,14,TRBJ2-2,NA,NA
CASSPDGIQPQHF,TGTGCCAGCAGCCCGGACGGTATTCAGCCCCAGCATTTT,TRBV28,13,TRBJ1-5,once,NA
CATGGGATYEQYF,TGTGCCACCGGGGGCGGGGCTACCTACGAGCAGTACTTC,TRBV6-5,13,TRBJ2-7,once,NA
CASSAPLAGGLAEQFF,TGTGCCAGCAGCGCCCCTCTAGCGGGGGGGCTCGCTGAGCAGTTCTTC,TRBV9,16,TRBJ2-1,NA,TRBD2
CASSTTGFGDRTEAFF,TGTGCCAGCAGTACTACAGGGTTCGGGGATAGGACTGAAGCTTTCTTT,TRBV27,16,TRBJ1-1,NA,NA
CASTRGGDQPQHF,TGTGCCAGCACCCGGGGAGGGGATCAGCCCCAGCATTTT,TRBV6-5,13,TRBJ1-5,NA,NA
CASSLGDRTSYGYTF,TGTGCCAGCAGTTTAGGGGACAGGACCTCCTATGGCTACACCTTC,TRBV28,15,TRBJ1-2,NA,TRBD1
CSAGDTQYF,TGCAGTGCAGGGGATACGCAGTATTTT,TRBV20-1,9,TRBJ2-3,NA,NA
CASSIFAGNYGYTF,TGTGCCAGTAGTATATTCGCAGGGAACTATGGCTACACCTTC,TRBV19,14,TRBJ1-2,NA,NA
CASSDARSFSYEQYF,TGTGCCAGCAGTGATGCCCGGAGTTTTTCCTACGAGCAGTACTTC,TRBV2,15,TRBJ2-7,NA,NA
CASSRDGENTEAFF,TGTGCCAGCAGCCGGGACGGCGAGAACACTGAAGCTTTCTTT,TRBV6-5,14,TRBJ1-1,few,NA
CASSAGVQSDTQYF,TGTGCCAGCAGTGCCGGGGTACAGTCAGATACGCAGTATTTT,TRBV6-4,14,TRBJ2-3,NA,NA
CASSIAEQGLNEKLFF,TGCGCCAGCAGCATAGCCGAACAGGGGCTGAATGAAAAACTGTTTTTT,TRBV5-1,16,TRBJ1-4,NA,TRBD1
CASTQGGGNQETQYF,TGTGCCAGCACCCAGGGTGGGGGAAATCAAGAGACCCAGTACTTC,TRBV5-4,15,TRBJ2-5,NA,NA
CASSQGTGTGANVLTF,TGCGCCAGCAGCCAAGGAACAGGGACTGGGGCCAACGTCCTGACTTTC,TRBV4-3,16,TRBJ2-6,NA,NA
CASSLVGNTIYF,TGCGCCAGCAGCCTGGTGGGAAACACCATATATTTT,TRBV4-1,12,TRBJ1-3,NA,NA
CASSQRQNQVFHEQYF,TGTGCCAGTAGCCAAAGACAAAACCAGGTCTTCCACGAGCAGTACTTC,TRBV19,16,TRBJ2-7,NA,NA
CASSLTGNEQYF,TGTGCCAGCAGTCTTACGGGGAACGAGCAGTACTTC,TRBV27,12,TRBJ2-7,NA,NA
CASSPTGGAYEQYF,TGTGCCAGCAGCCCGACAGGGGGGGCCTACGAGCAGTACTTC,TRBV7-2,14,TRBJ2-7,NA,TRBD1
CASSSLTIRTGREFF,TGTGCCAGCAGCTCCCTCACAATCCGGACAGGGAGGGAGTTCTTC,TRBV5-6,15,TRBJ2-1,NA,NA
CASSLARGNTGELFF,TGTGCCAGCAGCTTAGCGAGAGGGAACACCGGGGAGCTGTTTTTT,TRBV7-9,15,TRBJ2-2,few,NA
CASLSAINEKLFF,TGTGCCAGCCTATCAGCGATTAATGAAAAACTGTTTTTT,TRBV19,13,TRBJ1-4,NA,NA
CASWFGGNEQFF,TGTGCCAGCTGGTTCGGAGGAAATGAGCAGTTCTTC,TRBV6-5,12,TRBJ2-1,NA,NA
CASSTPLDRDYGYTF,TGTGCCAGTAGTACCCCCCTGGACAGGGACTATGGCTACACCTTC,TRBV19,15,TRBJ1-2,NA,TRBD1
CASSVTGARTGELFF,TGTGCCAGCAGCGTAACAGGGGCGAGGACCGGGGAGCTGTTTTTT,TRBV28,15,TRBJ2-2,NA,TRBD1
CAISGIGVTVGYTF,TGTGCCATCAGTGGAATAGGGGTCACCGTTGGCTACACCTTC,TRBV10-3,14,TRBJ1-2,NA,NA
CASSPRTAVNSGNTIYF,TGCGCCAGCAGCCCGCGGACAGCAGTGAACTCTGGAAACACCATATATTTT,TRBV5-1,17,TRBJ1-3,NA,NA